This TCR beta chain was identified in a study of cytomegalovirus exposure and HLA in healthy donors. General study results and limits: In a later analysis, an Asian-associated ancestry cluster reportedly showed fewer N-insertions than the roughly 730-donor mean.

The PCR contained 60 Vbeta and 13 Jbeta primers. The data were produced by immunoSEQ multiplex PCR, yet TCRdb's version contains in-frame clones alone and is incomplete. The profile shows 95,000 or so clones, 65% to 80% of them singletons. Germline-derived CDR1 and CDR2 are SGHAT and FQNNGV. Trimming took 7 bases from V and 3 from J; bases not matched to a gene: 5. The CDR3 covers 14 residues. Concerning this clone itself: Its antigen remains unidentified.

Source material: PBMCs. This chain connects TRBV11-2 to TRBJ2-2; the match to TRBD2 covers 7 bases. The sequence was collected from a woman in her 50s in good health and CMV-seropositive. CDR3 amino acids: CASTQTSYTGELFF. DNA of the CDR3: TGTGCCAGCACCCAGACTAGCTACACCGGGGAGCTGTTTTTT.